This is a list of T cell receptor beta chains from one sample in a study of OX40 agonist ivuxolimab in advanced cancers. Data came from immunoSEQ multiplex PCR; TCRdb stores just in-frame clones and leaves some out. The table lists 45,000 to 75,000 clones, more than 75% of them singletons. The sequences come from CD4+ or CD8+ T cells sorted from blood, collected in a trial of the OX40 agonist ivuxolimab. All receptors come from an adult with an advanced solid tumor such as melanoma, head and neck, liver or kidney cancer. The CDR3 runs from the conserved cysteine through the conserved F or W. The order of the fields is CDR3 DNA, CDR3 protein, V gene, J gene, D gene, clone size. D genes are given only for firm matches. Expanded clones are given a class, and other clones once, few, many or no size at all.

DNA: TGTGCCAGCAGCTCAGCGGGTCCTCAAGAGACCCAGTACTTC; CDR3: CASSSAGPQETQYF; V: TRBV5-4; J: TRBJ2-5; D: .; size: .
DNA: TGTGCCAGCAGCTTAACAAGGACTACCGGCTCCTACAATGAGCAGTTCTTC; CDR3: CASSLTRTTGSYNEQFF; V: TRBV7-3; J: TRBJ2-1; D: .; size: .
DNA: TGTGCCACCAGCAGAGAACCCGTTTGGGGCTACACCTTC; CDR3: CATSREPVWGYTF; V: TRBV15; J: TRBJ1-2; D: .; size: .
DNA: TGCAGCGTTGAAGACAGGGGGAATGAAAAACTGTTTTTT; CDR3: CSVEDRGNEKLFF; V: TRBV29-1; J: TRBJ1-4; D: TRBD1; size: .
DNA: TGCAGTGGATTGAGGGGCGGCGAGCAGTACTTC; CDR3: CSGLRGGEQYF; V: TRBV20-1; J: TRBJ2-7; D: .; size: few
DNA: TGCGCCAGCAGCTTGTCAGGGGAAGCTTTCTTT; CDR3: CASSLSGEAFF; V: TRBV5-1; J: TRBJ1-1; D: .; size: .
DNA: TGTGCCATCAGCCCGCCGGGACAGGGGGAGGGTACTGAAGCTTTCTTT; CDR3: CAISPPGQGEGTEAFF; V: TRBV10-3; J: TRBJ1-1; D: TRBD1; size: .
DNA: TGTGCCAGCAGCCAAGAGGCCGGGAGGGCTACAGATACGCAGTATTTT; CDR3: CASSQEAGRATDTQYF; V: TRBV4-2; J: TRBJ2-3; D: TRBD2; size: .
DNA: TGTGCCAGCAGCCTAAACATAGGGGGTGGCTACACCTTC; CDR3: CASSLNIGGGYTF; V: TRBV7-3; J: TRBJ1-2; D: .; size: .
DNA: TGTGCCAGCAGCGTAGAGGGCGGGAGGGCGTACAATGAGCAGTTCTTC; CDR3: CASSVEGGRAYNEQFF; V: TRBV9; J: TRBJ2-1; D: TRBD2; size: .
DNA: TGCAGCGTGGACAGCGATTTCGGGTCAGATACGCAGTATTTT; CDR3: CSVDSDFGSDTQYF; V: TRBV29-1; J: TRBJ2-3; D: .; size: .
DNA: TGCGCCAGCAGCCAAGGGGGGGACAGGGGTATCGATCAGCCCCAGCATTTT; CDR3: CASSQGGDRGIDQPQHF; V: TRBV4-1; J: TRBJ1-5; D: TRBD1; size: few
DNA: TGTGCTAGCAGCCCCTCCCCGGAAGATACGCAGTATTTT; CDR3: CASSPSPEDTQYF; V: TRBV7-7; J: TRBJ2-3; D: .; size: .
DNA: TGTGCCAGCTCACCAGAGTCGGAGTCGAGGTACTTC; CDR3: CASSPESESRYF; V: TRBV18; J: TRBJ2-7; D: .; size: .
DNA: TGCGCCAGCAGCCAAGACTTTGAGACCCAGTACTTC; CDR3: CASSQDFETQYF; V: TRBV4-1; J: TRBJ2-5; D: .; size: .
DNA: TGTGCCAGCTCAACCGGGACGGGAGTCTCTGGGGCCAACGTCCTGACTTTC; CDR3: CASSTGTGVSGANVLTF; V: TRBV18; J: TRBJ2-6; D: .; size: few
DNA: TGTGCCAGCAGCTTAGCCTGGCGGGAGGGCGGGGAGCTGTTTTTT; CDR3: CASSLAWREGGELFF; V: TRBV7-6; J: TRBJ2-2; D: TRBD2; size: few
DNA: TGTGCCAGCAGCCAAGATCTACAGGGATATGGCTACACCTTC; CDR3: CASSQDLQGYGYTF; V: TRBV14; J: TRBJ1-2; D: .; size: once
DNA: TGTGCCAGCAGCTTGGGCCAATACAATGAGCAGTTCTTC; CDR3: CASSLGQYNEQFF; V: TRBV7-2; J: TRBJ2-1; D: .; size: .
DNA: TGTGCCAGTAGTCGTAATTCTCAGGGGGCCCCCTACAATGAGCAGTTCTTC; CDR3: CASSRNSQGAPYNEQFF; V: TRBV19; J: TRBJ2-1; D: TRBD1; size: .
DNA: TGTGCCAGTAGGACAGGGGGGGGCTCCTACAATGAGCAGTTCTTC; CDR3: CASRTGGGSYNEQFF; V: TRBV19; J: TRBJ2-1; D: TRBD1; size: once
DNA: TGTGCCACCAGCAGATACGGGACTAACTACGAGCAGTACTTC; CDR3: CATSRYGTNYEQYF; V: TRBV15; J: TRBJ2-7; D: TRBD2; size: few
DNA: TGCGCCAGCAGCTTGGTGCAGCCAGAATTTTCACCCCTCCACTTT; CDR3: CASSLVQPEFSPLHF; V: TRBV5-1; J: TRBJ1-6; D: .; size: .
DNA: TGTGCCAGCAGCGTACCTGGGGCCAACGTCCTGACTTTC; CDR3: CASSVPGANVLTF; V: TRBV9; J: TRBJ2-6; D: .; size: few
DNA: TGTGCCAGCAGCTCCCAGACTAGCGGGAGAATCTACGAGCAGTACTTC; CDR3: CASSSQTSGRIYEQYF; V: TRBV7-9; J: TRBJ2-7; D: TRBD2; size: .
DNA: TGTGCCAGCAGTTATCTCAATGAGCAGTTCTTC; CDR3: CASSYLNEQFF; V: TRBV6-6; J: TRBJ2-1; D: .; size: .
DNA: TGTGCCAGCAGCCGGTACAAGAGGGCTTTCTTT; CDR3: CASSRYKRAFF; V: TRBV6-6; J: TRBJ1-1; D: .; size: .
DNA: TGTGCCAGCAGCTTAGCGGTGGGGGGGATTGAGCAGTACTTC; CDR3: CASSLAVGGIEQYF; V: TRBV7-9; J: TRBJ2-7; D: TRBD2; size: .
DNA: TGCGCCAGCAGCTCCTCGGACGGAACCTACGAGCAGTACTTC; CDR3: CASSSSDGTYEQYF; V: TRBV5-1; J: TRBJ2-7; D: .; size: .
DNA: TGTGCCAGCAGCCAAGACGGAAACACCATATATTTT; CDR3: CASSQDGNTIYF; V: TRBV4-2; J: TRBJ1-3; D: .; size: few
DNA: TGTGCCAGTAGTTTTAACACTAGGAACACTGAAGCTTTCTTT; CDR3: CASSFNTRNTEAFF; V: TRBV19; J: TRBJ1-1; D: .; size: .
DNA: TGTGCCAGCAGCCTAAGAGAGGGCCAGTTGAACACCGGGGAGCTGTTTTTT; CDR3: CASSLREGQLNTGELFF; V: TRBV7-8; J: TRBJ2-2; D: .; size: .
DNA: TGTGCCAGTCAACGGTCGGGCTCTGGAAACACCATATATTTT; CDR3: CASQRSGSGNTIYF; V: TRBV5-6; J: TRBJ1-3; D: .; size: .
DNA: TGTGCCAGCAGCCTTACAGGGTTACTCTCGGGTGGCTACACCTTC; CDR3: CASSLTGLLSGGYTF; V: TRBV6-1; J: TRBJ1-2; D: .; size: .
DNA: TGTGCCAGCTCACTTCTACAGACAGGGATGTATGAGCAGTTCTTC; CDR3: CASSLLQTGMYEQFF; V: TRBV18; J: TRBJ2-1; D: TRBD1; size: .
DNA: TGTGCCAGCAGCTCTACAGGGGGAGAGTATGGCTACACCTTC; CDR3: CASSSTGGEYGYTF; V: TRBV13; J: TRBJ1-2; D: TRBD1; size: .
DNA: TGTGCCAGCTCACCACCCGGGGGTTCGGAACTGTTTTTT; CDR3: CASSPPGGSELFF; V: TRBV18; J: TRBJ1-4; D: .; size: few
DNA: TGTGCCAGCAGTGAAAGCGGGACGTACCAAGAGACCCAGTACTTC; CDR3: CASSESGTYQETQYF; V: TRBV6-1; J: TRBJ2-5; D: TRBD2; size: .
DNA: TGTGCCAGCATTCCAGAGAAACTGTTTTTT; CDR3: CASIPEKLFF; V: TRBV6-1; J: TRBJ1-4; D: .; size: .
DNA: TGTGCCAGCAGCTCGGGGACTAGCGGATACGAGCAGTACTTC; CDR3: CASSSGTSGYEQYF; V: TRBV5-4; J: TRBJ2-7; D: TRBD2; size: .
DNA: TGTGCCAGCAGCTCTCGTCCCGGGACAGGGTCCTACGAGCAGTACTTC; CDR3: CASSSRPGTGSYEQYF; V: TRBV11-2; J: TRBJ2-7; D: TRBD1; size: .
DNA: TGTGCCAGCAGCTCTACAGACAGGGTAGGAGTGAGGGATACGCAGTATTTT; CDR3: CASSSTDRVGVRDTQYF; V: TRBV5-8; J: TRBJ2-3; D: TRBD1; size: .
DNA: TGCGCCAGCGGCCCAGGAGGGGCCTACGAGCAGTACTTC; CDR3: CASGPGGAYEQYF; V: TRBV5-1; J: TRBJ2-7; D: .; size: .
DNA: TGTGCCAGCAGTGAAAGGGGACAGATCTACGAGCAGTACTTC; CDR3: CASSERGQIYEQYF; V: TRBV6-1; J: TRBJ2-7; D: TRBD1; size: .
DNA: TGTGCCAGCAGCTTGCGAAGCGGGGTATCTACAGATACGCAGTATTTT; CDR3: CASSLRSGVSTDTQYF; V: TRBV11-2; J: TRBJ2-3; D: TRBD2; size: .
DNA: TGTGCCAGCAGCCTGACTGAAGAGCAGTTCTTC; CDR3: CASSLTEEQFF; V: TRBV5-8; J: TRBJ2-1; D: .; size: .
DNA: TGTGCCAGCAGCAAGTGGGACAGAGGGGAGGGTCAGCCCCAGCATTTT; CDR3: CASSKWDRGEGQPQHF; V: TRBV5-6; J: TRBJ1-5; D: TRBD1; size: .
DNA: TGTGCCAGCAGTTTCTCGGTCTCCACGGCGTGGCAGTACTTC; CDR3: CASSFSVSTAWQYF; V: TRBV28; J: TRBJ2-7; D: .; size: .